Presented here are 15 T cell receptor beta chains from one specimen sequenced in a study of cytomegalovirus exposure and HLA in healthy donors. Primers included in the PCR were 60 Vbeta and 13 Jbeta primers. Method: immunoSEQ multiplex PCR; TCRdb's copy keeps in-frame clones and lacks some. The table includes around 190,000 clones, roughly four fifths detected once. Sequenced input: PBMCs. The receptors derive from a woman in her twenties or thirties in good health and CMV-seropositive.

The chain carries TRBV19 and TRBJ2-5; 10 bases line up with TRBD2. J was trimmed by 5 bases and V by 1 base; bases with no gene match: 10. CDR1 is LNHDA and CDR2 is SQIVND in the germline V gene (reference sequence). The CDR3 has 17 residues. The DNA for the CDR3 is TGTGCCAGTAGTATAGGCGGGACTAGCGTTTTCGGGGAGACCCAGTACTTC. Protein sequence: CASSIGGTSVFGETQYF.

The sample holds one count of this clone. This CDR3 reads CASSGVQGSYSNQPQHF. DNA of the CDR3: TGTGCCAGCAGTGGGGTGCAGGGATCATATAGCAATCAGCCCCAGCATTTT. This chain uses TRBV28 with TRBJ1-5; maybe TRBD1 (5 bases). The CDR3 has 17 amino acids. Trimming cost V 5 bases and J 0 bases, with 17 bases left between them. CDR1 is MDHEN and CDR2 is SYDVKM in the germline V gene.

The rearrangement uses TRBV15 and TRBJ1-2, with D possibly matching TRBD1 (6 bases). The CDR3 is 17 residues long. Looked up from germline, CDR1 is LNHNV and CDR2 is YYDKDF (reference sequence). Trimming took off 4 bases at V and 2 bases at J, with 20 bases between the two ends. The CDR3 DNA sequence: TGTGCCACCAGCACTCGAAAGGGTGTCAGGGGCAACTATGGCTACACCTTC. It translates to CATSTRKGVRGNYGYTF.

The chain has TRBV10-3 and TRBJ2-7; D is unresolved. Germline CDR1 and CDR2: ENHRY and SYGVKD. The CDR3 is made up of 15 amino acids. V lost 0 bases and J 4 bases, leaving 13 bases between the germline ends. The CDR3 region is CAISESTPSVYEQYF. CDR3 sequence (DNA): TGTGCCATCAGTGAGTCGACACCCTCCGTTTACGAGCAGTACTTC.

The gene calls are TRBV7-2 and TRBJ2-2; maybe TRBD1 (6 bases). The CDR3 length is 15 residues. V was cut by 5 bases and J by 8 bases, with 18 bases left in between. Germline V CDR1 and CDR2: SGHTA, FQGNSA. The CDR3 sequence is CASSKRQAASGELFF. In nucleotides, the CDR3 is TGTGCCAGCAGCAAACGACAGGCCGCTTCGGGGGAGCTGTTTTTT.

This clone came up a few times. The rearrangement joins TRBV29-1 to TRBJ2-5; 8 bases are a match to TRBD2. Near its end, the DNA agrees better with TRBJ2-7, so the J call may be wrong. The CDR3 is made up of 13 amino acids. Germline loops: CDR1 SQVTM, CDR2 ANQGSEA. DNA of the CDR3: TGCAGCGTCTCGGGGGGGATCACCCACGAGCAGTACTTC. Protein sequence: CSVSGGITHEQYF.

V and J are TRBV6-5 and TRBJ1-6; the D gene is possibly TRBD1 (5 bases). This CDR3 has 13 residues. Trimming removed 2 bases at V and 12 bases at J, with 11 bases between. Germline CDR1 MNHEY, CDR2 SVGAGI. DNA for the CDR3: TGTGCCAGCAGTTACCCAGGGTCAGGACCCCTCCACTTT. It codes for CASSYPGSGPLHF.

The rearrangement uses TRBV5-4 and TRBJ1-4; 7 bases are a match to TRBD1. Trimming took 1 base from V and 7 from J; bases not matched to a gene: 4. This CDR3 is 14 amino acids long. Germline lookup yields CDR1 SGHNT and CDR2 YYREEE (reference sequence). The chain's CDR3 is CASSLKTGTEKLFF. CDR3 DNA: TGTGCCAGCAGCTTGAAGACAGGGACTGAAAAACTGTTTTTT.

The chain couples TRBV15 to TRBJ2-5; the D gene is possibly TRBD2 (6 bases). Germline lookup yields CDR1 LNHNV and CDR2 YYDKDF (reference sequence). This CDR3 spans 15 amino acids. V lost 1 base to trimming and J lost 2 bases, with 11 bases between them. The CDR3 sequence: CATSRAASEQETQYF. In DNA, the CDR3 is TGTGCCACCAGCAGAGCCGCTAGCGAGCAAGAGACCCAGTACTTC.

The genes are TRBV7-2 and TRBJ1-1; 9 nucleotides line up with TRBD1. J lost 3 bases, V lost 7 bases, and 3 bases had no gene match. Germline V gene lookup returns CDR1 SGHTA and CDR2 FQGNSA. This CDR3 has 13 amino acids. DNA of the CDR3: TGTGCCAGCAAAAGGGACAGGGACACTGAAGCTTTCTTT. This sequence encodes CASKRDRDTEAFF.

The rearrangement links TRBV10-2 to TRBJ2-1; 9 nucleotides match TRBD2. V lost 6 bases, J lost 4 bases, and 7 bases stayed unmatched. In germline, CDR1 is WSHSY, CDR2 SAAADI. This CDR3 has 15 amino acids. CDR3 coding DNA: TGCGCCAGCAGGATGGGAGCGGGAGGATACAATGAGCAGTTCTTC. Translating it yields CASRMGAGGYNEQFF.

V and J are TRBV4-2 and TRBJ2-1; the match to TRBD1 covers 8 bases. V shed 1 base, J shed 6 bases, and the junction held 11 bases outside the gene matches. Germline CDR1 is LGHNA and CDR2 is YNFKEQ. CDR3 length: 17 amino acids. The DNA of the CDR3 is TGTGCCAGCAGCCAAGGGCGCGGGCAGGGGGCGAGCAATGAGCAGTTCTTC. Its protein product is CASSQGRGQGASNEQFF.

This clone has more than one count but fewer than ten. V gene TRBV4-1 combines with J gene TRBJ1-2; 7 bases are a match to TRBD1. CDR3 length: 16 amino acids. J gave up 0 bases and V 1 base, and 5 bases lay outside the gene matches. Germline V gene sequence: CDR1 MGHRA, CDR2 YSYEKL. The CDR3 sequence: CASSQVVQGANYGYTF. The CDR3 DNA follows: TGCGCCAGCAGCCAAGTAGTCCAGGGGGCTAACTATGGCTACACCTTC.

The chain recombines TRBV27 with TRBJ1-1; TRBD1 agrees at 8 bases. CDR3 length equals 16 residues. V shed 8 bases, J shed 1 base, and the junction held 12 bases outside the gene matches. The germline gives CDR1 MNHEY, CDR2 SMNVEV (reference sequence). This CDR3 reads CASSPGGAMGNTEAFF. The CDR3 DNA follows: TGTGCCAGCTCCCCAGGGGGCGCAATGGGGAACACTGAAGCTTTCTTT.

This chain uses TRBV5-1 with TRBJ2-5, with 9 positions matching TRBD1. With 3 bases clipped from V and 1 base from J, the junction kept 16 bases outside the gene matches. CDR1 and CDR2 (germline): SGHRS, YFSETQ. CDR3 length: 19 amino acids. The CDR3 DNA reads TGCGCCAGCAGCTCCAGACAGGGGGGATTTTTCAAGGGCCAAGAGACCCAGTACTTC. Encoded protein: CASSSRQGGFFKGQETQYF.